The 26 T cell receptor beta chains in this list originate from one sample, sequenced in a study of cytomegalovirus exposure and HLA in healthy donors. The method was immunoSEQ multiplex PCR; TCRdb's version includes in-frame clones alone and lacks a portion of them. The repertoire includes more than 85,000 clones, about 88% of them detected once, and approximately 2.3% sits in the top ten. Input material: PBMCs. All receptors derive from a woman between 18 and 29 years old in good health and CMV-seronegative.

V and J are TRBV19 and TRBJ1-1; D not resolved. Germline CDR1 is LNHDA and CDR2 is SQIVND (reference sequence). The CDR3 is 14 amino acids. V was shortened by 5 bases and J by 0 bases, with 10 bases between the two germline ends. CDR3 DNA sequence: TGTGCCAGTAGTTCCCTTGGGCTGAACACTGAAGCTTTCTTT. It codes for CASSSLGLNTEAFF.

The chain has TRBV27 and TRBJ2-1; TRBD2 matches 8 bases. V lost 4 bases to trimming and J lost 2 bases; unmatched junction nucleotides: 4. The CDR3 runs to 15 residues. CDR1 and CDR2 (germline): MNHEY, SMNVEV (reference sequence). CDR3 loop: CASSSSSGAYNEQFF. The CDR3 DNA is TGTGCCAGCAGTTCAAGTAGCGGGGCCTACAATGAGCAGTTCTTC.

V usage is TRBV21-1 and J usage is TRBJ2-7; the DNA was not used to check the table's D call, TRBD1. TRBV21-1 is deemed a pseudogene. CDR3 length: 12 amino acids. The CDR3 spells CASSRDSYEQYF. DNA for the CDR3: TGTGCCAGCAGCAGGGACAGTTACGAGCAGTACTTC.

The chain carries TRBV18 and TRBJ1-2; D is uncertain. Trimming left V 2 bases short and J 4 bases short, with 8 bases between. The CDR3 has 13 residues. Germline CDR1 is KGHSH and CDR2 is LQKENI. CDR3 sequence (DNA): TGTGCCAGCTCACCAAGCCTTAGCTATGGCTACACCTTC. It is translated as CASSPSLSYGYTF.

The chain uses TRBV2 and TRBJ1-4; 9 bases agree with TRBD1. The CDR3 is 17 residues long. In germline, CDR1 is SNHLY, CDR2 FYNNEI. V was clipped by 6 bases and J by 4 bases; unmatched bases: 12. The CDR3 DNA reads TGTGCCAGCAGATCTACAGGGGGCGATAAGGGTAATGAAAAACTGTTTTTT. It yields the protein CASRSTGGDKGNEKLFF.

The chain employs TRBV4-1 and TRBJ2-2, with 9 bases matching TRBD1. V lost 4 bases to trimming and J lost 8 bases; unmatched junction nucleotides: 5. The CDR3 runs 14 residues. Germline V gene sequence: CDR1 MGHRA, CDR2 YSYEKL. CDR3 sequence: CASSPGTGKGELFF. CDR3 bases: TGCGCCAGCAGCCCCGGGACAGGGAAGGGGGAGCTGTTTTTT.

This rearrangement joins TRBV25-1 to TRBJ1-6; D not certain. Germline loops: CDR1 MGHDK, CDR2 SYGVNS. Trimming pared 8 bases from V and 7 bases from J, leaving 15 bases between. The CDR3 is made up of 14 amino acids. The CDR3 region has the DNA TGTGCCAGCGATAAAGGGAGTATCAATTCACCCCTCCACTTT. It specifies CASDKGSINSPLHF.

The CDR3 bases are TGTGCCAGCAGCAACCGACAGGGCCGGTCAAATGAGCAGTTCTTC. Protein product: CASSNRQGRSNEQFF. The chain couples TRBV14 to TRBJ2-1, with 7 bases that match TRBD1. With 5 bases clipped from V and 7 bases from J, the junction kept 11 bases outside the gene matches. Germline CDR1 is SGHDN and CDR2 is FVKESK. CDR3 length equals 15 residues.

This clone appeared once. This chain joins TRBV19 and TRBJ1-6; D is undetermined. CDR1 is LNHDA, CDR2 SQIVND, per germline (reference sequence). V was trimmed by 3 bases and J by 12 bases, leaving 18 bases between them. This CDR3 spans 15 amino acids. The CDR3, as DNA: TGTGCCAGTAGTATCCGGGCGGGAGGGTTCGAACCCCTCCACTTT. Protein product: CASSIRAGGFEPLHF.

J is TRBJ2-7 and V is TRBV7-2, with 9 bases matching TRBD1. V shed 5 bases and J 6 bases; nucleotides not matched to a gene: 11. CDR1 is SGHTA, CDR2 FQGNSA, per germline. CDR3 length: 15 amino acids. The CDR3, as DNA: TGTGCCAGCAGCCTCTCCGGGGACAGGGCACGCGAGCAGTACTTC. As protein: CASSLSGDRAREQYF.

This clone appeared a single time. The V call is TRBV6-5, the J call TRBJ1-4; 8 bases are a match to TRBD1. V lost 2 bases, J lost 7 bases, and 6 bases stayed unmatched. Germline CDR1 and CDR2: MNHEY and SVGAGI. The CDR3 sequence is 15 residues long. The CDR3 sequence: CASSYQGALSEKLFF. The CDR3 DNA reads TGTGCCAGCAGTTACCAGGGGGCGTTAAGTGAAAAACTGTTTTTT.

This clone was seen more than once but under ten times. V and J are TRBV15 and TRBJ2-3; TRBD1 might be the D (5 bases). The CDR3 sequence is 16 residues long. Deletions cut 4 bases from V and 5 bases from J, with 19 bases between. Germline V gene sequence: CDR1 LNHNV, CDR2 YYDKDF (reference sequence). The CDR3 DNA reads TGTGCCACCAGCACAGGGCCGGAATTAGGTGGAGATACGCAGTATTTT. This sequence encodes CATSTGPELGGDTQYF.

This chain connects TRBV20-1 to TRBJ2-7; D unresolved. Germline V gives CDR1 DFQATT, CDR2 SNEGSKA (reference sequence). There are 11 residues in the CDR3. V was cut by 6 bases and J by 6 bases, with 12 bases left in between. Here the CDR3 DNA reads TGCAGTGCAAACACCCTCTTCGAGCAGTACTTC. Amino acid sequence: CSANTLFEQYF.

The chain carries TRBV4-2 and TRBJ2-7, with D possibly TRBD2 on 6 matching bases. The CDR3 runs to 12 residues. The germline V gene encodes CDR1 LGHNA and CDR2 YNFKEQ. V lost 1 base, J lost 6 bases, and 7 bases lay in between. Here the CDR3 reads CASSQGDSEQYF. In nucleotides, the CDR3 is TGTGCCAGCAGCCAAGGGGACTCCGAGCAGTACTTC.

This clone was recorded a few times. V is TRBV6-7 and J is TRBJ2-7; TRBD1 might be the D (5 bases). TRBV6-7 is an open reading frame whose function is uncertain. The CDR3 is 16 amino acids. Between the trimmed V and J ends, which lost 0 bases and 2 bases, there was a span of 14 bases. CDR3 in amino acids: CASSYSKGRAPYEQYF. The DNA for the CDR3 is TGTGCCAGCAGTTACTCGAAGGGCAGGGCTCCCTACGAGCAGTACTTC.

CDR3 nucleotides: TGTGCCATCAGTGCTCCCGGGACAGCGGCCTCCTACGAGCAGTACTTC. Translated, it gives CAISAPGTAASYEQYF. The rearrangement links TRBV10-3 to TRBJ2-7; 7 bases are shared with TRBD1. The trim removed 4 bases at V and 0 bases at J, leaving 9 bases unmatched. Germline assignment: CDR1 ENHRY and CDR2 SYGVKD. This CDR3 has 16 amino acids.

A note on this clone: The junction differs from germline at one of its ends, possibly a read error. V gene TRBV25-1 combines with J gene TRBJ2-3; D is undetermined. This CDR3 spans 12 amino acids. The germline V gene has CDR1 MGHDK and CDR2 SYGVNS. The CDR3, as DNA: TGTGCCAGCAGTGAAATAGTTGGCAGACTGCATTTT. It specifies CASSEIVGRLHF. Variable domain in full (rest from reference TRBV25-1 and TRBJ2-3): EADIYQTPRYLVIGTGKKITLECSQTMGHDKMYWYQQDPGMELHLIHYSYGVNSTEKGDLSSESTVSRIRTEHFPLTLESARPSHTSQYLCASSEIVGRLHFGPGTRLTVL.

The chain couples TRBV30 to TRBJ2-7; the match to TRBD1 covers 12 bases. V dropped 5 bases and J dropped 5; count of bases not matched to a gene: 1. Per the germline V gene, CDR1 is GTSNPN and CDR2 is SVGIG (reference sequence). The CDR3 contains 12 residues. CDR3 sequence: CAWGTGGHEQYF. DNA of the CDR3: TGTGCCTGGGGGACAGGGGGCCACGAGCAGTACTTC.

This chain joins TRBV10-3 and TRBJ1-3; the match to TRBD1 covers 8 bases. This CDR3 comprises 12 residues. The germline CDR1 and CDR2 sequences are ENHRY and SYGVKD. The V gene end was trimmed by 4 bases and the J gene end by 7 bases; junction bases not matched to a gene: 0. Written as DNA, the CDR3 is TGTGCCATCAGTGGGACAGGGAACACCATATATTTT. Protein product: CAISGTGNTIYF.

The chain combines TRBV7-3 with TRBJ2-2; D may be TRBD1 (6 bases). CDR1 is SGHTA, CDR2 FQGTGA, per germline. Between the trimmed V and J ends, which lost 1 base and 7 bases, there was a span of 16 bases. The CDR3 covers 16 residues. In DNA form, the CDR3 reads TGTGCCAGCAGCTTAAATCCAGGGGAAATCGGCGGGGAGCTGTTTTTT. It yields the protein CASSLNPGEIGGELFF.

V is TRBV28 and J is TRBJ1-5, with D possibly TRBD1 on 5 matching bases. Trimming cost V 3 bases and J 5 bases, with 14 bases left between them. CDR3 length: 15 amino acids. The germline V gene has CDR1 MDHEN and CDR2 SYDVKM. The CDR3 reads CASSFPGRGYQPQHF. The DNA for the CDR3 is TGTGCCAGCAGTTTCCCTGGGAGGGGCTATCAGCCCCAGCATTTT.

The V call is TRBV12-5, the J call TRBJ2-5, with TRBD2 as a possible D gene (6 bases). The V gene's germline CDR1 is LGHNT and CDR2 FRNRAP. Trimming shortened V by 0 bases and J by 4 bases, and 18 bases separated the two germline ends. The CDR3 loop spans 17 amino acids. In DNA, the CDR3 is TGTGCTAGTGGTTTGGTACGATCGCTGGGAGGCTTAGAGACCCAGTACTTC. Amino acids: CASGLVRSLGGLETQYF.

The chain joins TRBV16 to TRBJ2-7; maybe TRBD2 (6 bases). V shed 0 bases and J shed 3 bases, with 12 bases lying between them. This CDR3 contains 15 residues. Germline CDR1 and CDR2: KGHSY and FQNENV. CDR3 amino acids: CASSQSSGVNYEQYF. The CDR3 DNA reads as TGTGCCAGCAGCCAATCTTCGGGAGTGAACTACGAGCAGTACTTC.

The V call is TRBV6-1, the J call TRBJ2-5; TRBD2 is a possible D gene (7 bases). Trimming left V 3 bases short and J 1 base short, with 9 bases between. Looked up from germline, CDR1 is MNHNS and CDR2 is SASEGT. The CDR3 consists of 14 residues. In DNA form, the CDR3 reads TGTGCCAGCAGTGAGGGGGGGGCCCAAGAGACCCAGTACTTC. Protein sequence: CASSEGGAQETQYF.

This clone was seen many times. The chain employs TRBV28 and TRBJ1-5, with TRBD1 identical over 7 bases. CDR1 is MDHEN, CDR2 SYDVKM, per germline. The CDR3 consists of 17 residues. V gave up 4 bases and J gave up 4 bases; unmatched junction bases: 13. Here the CDR3 DNA reads TGTGCCAGCAGTTCCACACAACAGGGGATTGGGAATCAGCCCCAGCATTTT. Protein: CASSSTQQGIGNQPQHF. Using reference TRBV28 and TRBJ1-5 for the parts outside the CDR3, the full variable domain is DVKVTQSSRYLVKRTGEKVFLECVQDMDHENMFWYRQDPGLGLRLIYFSYDVKMKEKGDIPEGYSVSREKKERFSLILESASTNQTSMYLCASSSTQQGIGNQPQHFGDGTRLSIL.

This clone was counted a single time. The chain employs TRBV7-8 and TRBJ2-1; 8 bases map to TRBD1. This CDR3 comprises 11 residues. Losses at the gene ends were 11 bases for V and 6 bases for J; bases not matched to a gene: 3. CDR1 is SGHVS and CDR2 is FQNEAQ in the germline V gene. CDR3 region: CAAGTGNEQFF. For the CDR3, the DNA is TGTGCCGCGGGGACAGGCAATGAGCAGTTCTTC.